This T cell receptor (beta chain) was documented in a study of blood T cell repertoires in COVID-19. V was pared by 5 bases and J by 8 bases, with 12 bases between. The V gene's germline CDR1 is SEHNR and CDR2 FQNEAQ (reference sequence). This CDR3 region has 13 residues. TCRdb's table, derived via immunoSEQ multiplex PCR, lists solely in-frame clones and lacks some. The table has 300,000 to 400,000 clones, roughly nine tenths seen once. Participant-reported clinical history was the basis for cohort assignment. The material sequenced was PBMCs or T cells enriched from blood (not recorded which). The chain carries TRBV7-9 and TRBJ1-4; D might be TRBD1 (6 bases). This receptor was identified in a woman aged 25-40 years who had been exposed to COVID-19. CDR3 residues: CASSPQGKEKLFF. DNA of the CDR3: TGTGCCAGCAGCCCGCAGGGGAAGGAAAAACTGTTTTTT.